This T cell receptor (beta chain) came from a study of blood T cell repertoires in COVID-19. Study at large: PBMCs, B-cell-depleted T cells, or T cells provided the cDNA or gDNA that made up the material.

Germline V gene data show CDR1 as SGHRS and CDR2 as YFSETQ. V shed 6 bases and J shed 6 bases, with 16 bases lying between them. The CDR3 runs to 14 residues. Sequencing was performed with immunoSEQ multiplex PCR; in TCRdb, only in-frame clones are kept and a portion is missing. The data show some 43,000 clones, less than 85% seen once. The TCR comes from a man aged 45-65 years with active COVID-19. The sequenced material came from peripheral blood. V and J are TRBV5-1 and TRBJ2-1, with D possibly being TRBD1 (6 bases). CDR3 sequence (DNA): TGCGCCAGCATAGACAGGAACGACGGCAATGAGCAGTTCTTC. As protein: CASIDRNDGNEQFF.